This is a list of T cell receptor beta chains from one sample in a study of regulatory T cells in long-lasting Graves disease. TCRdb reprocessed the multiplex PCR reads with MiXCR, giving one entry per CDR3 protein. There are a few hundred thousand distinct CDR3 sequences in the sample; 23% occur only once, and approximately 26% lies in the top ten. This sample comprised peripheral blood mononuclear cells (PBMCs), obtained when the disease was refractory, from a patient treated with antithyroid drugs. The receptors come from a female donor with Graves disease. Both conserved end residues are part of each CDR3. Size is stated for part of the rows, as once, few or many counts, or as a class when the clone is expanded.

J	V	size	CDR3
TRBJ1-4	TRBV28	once	CASSLPGYNEKLFF
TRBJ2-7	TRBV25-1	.	CASSEETGFRGEQYF
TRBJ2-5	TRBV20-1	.	CSARPPGEYQETQYF
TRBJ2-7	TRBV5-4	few	CASSLADNYEQYF
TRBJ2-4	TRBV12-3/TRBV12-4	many	CASSFGGGTIQYF
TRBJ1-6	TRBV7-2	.	CASSWEGQRNSPLHF
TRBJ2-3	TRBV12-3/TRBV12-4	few	CASSSRTTGASTDTQYF
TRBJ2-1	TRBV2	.	CASSEGVAGYNEQFF
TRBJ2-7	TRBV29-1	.	CSVVGQGETYEQYF
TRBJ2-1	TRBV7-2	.	CASSLEGRDYNEQFF
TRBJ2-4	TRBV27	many	CASSSRGYGIQYF
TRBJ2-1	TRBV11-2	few	CASSSAGGPAEQFF
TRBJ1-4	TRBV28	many	CASRLQVGVGEKLFF
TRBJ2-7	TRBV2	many	CASSAGPGGSYEQYF
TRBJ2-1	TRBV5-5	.	CASTTMAGSFNEQFF
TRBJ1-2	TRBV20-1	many	CSARDQEQINYGYTF
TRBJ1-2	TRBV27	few	CASSLMGGYGYTF
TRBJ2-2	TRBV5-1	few	CASSLDVESTGELFF
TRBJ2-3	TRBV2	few	CASSGIRISTDTQYF
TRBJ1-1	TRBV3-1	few	CASSQGGGQLTEAFF
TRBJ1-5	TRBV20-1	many	CSASRTGSSSNQPQHF
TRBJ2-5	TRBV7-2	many	CASLSGSGSETQYF
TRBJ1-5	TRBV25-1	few	CASSVPPSRRGPQHF
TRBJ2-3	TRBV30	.	CAWSEQREADTQYF
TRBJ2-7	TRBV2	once	CASRRGATAGGPYELYF
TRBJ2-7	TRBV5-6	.	CASSLPAAKIYEQYF
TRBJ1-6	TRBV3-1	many	CASSQDFGSYNSPLHF
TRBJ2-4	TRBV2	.	CASSLAVKNIQYF
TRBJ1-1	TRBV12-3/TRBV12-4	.	CASSLGYARETEAFF